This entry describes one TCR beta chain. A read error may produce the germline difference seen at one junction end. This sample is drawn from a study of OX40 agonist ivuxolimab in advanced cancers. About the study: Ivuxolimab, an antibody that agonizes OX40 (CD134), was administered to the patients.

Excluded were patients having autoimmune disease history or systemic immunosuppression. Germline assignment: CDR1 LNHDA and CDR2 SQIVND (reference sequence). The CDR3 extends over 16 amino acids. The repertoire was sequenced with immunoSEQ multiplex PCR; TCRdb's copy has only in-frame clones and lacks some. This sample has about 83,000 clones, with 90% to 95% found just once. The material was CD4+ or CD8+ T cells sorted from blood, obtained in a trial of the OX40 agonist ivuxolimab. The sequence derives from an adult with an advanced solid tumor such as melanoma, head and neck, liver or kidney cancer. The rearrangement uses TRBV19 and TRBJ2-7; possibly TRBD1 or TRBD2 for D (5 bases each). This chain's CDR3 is CASSIGPGPAIYGQYF. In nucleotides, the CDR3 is TGTGCCAGTAGTATTGGTCCGGGACCAGCTATATACGGGCAGTACTTC.